A selection of T cell receptor beta chains follows, all from one sample in a study of blood T cell repertoires in COVID-19. TCRdb's table, derived via immunoSEQ multiplex PCR, lists solely in-frame clones and lacks some. The sample includes some 250,000 clones, approximately 83% of them seen just once. Sequencing used peripheral blood. These receptors were taken from a woman in her 30s who had recovered from COVID-19. CDR3s include the opening cysteine and the closing phenylalanine or tryptophan. Fields, in order: CDR3 protein, CDR3 DNA, V gene, D gene, clone size, J gene, CDR3 length. D genes are given only for firm matches. Expanded clones are given a class, and other clones once, few, many or no size at all.

cdr3_aa: CASSLHPSSDRGPEAFF
cdr3_nt: TGTGCCAGCAGCCTACACCCTTCCTCGGACAGGGGGCCTGAAGCTTTCTTT
v_call: TRBV5-5
d_call: TRBD1
clone_size: .
j_call: TRBJ1-1
cdr3_length: 17

cdr3_aa: CASSSGDSTSQETQYF
cdr3_nt: TGTGCCAGCAGCTCTGGGGACAGCACCTCTCAAGAGACCCAGTACTTC
v_call: TRBV11-2
d_call: TRBD1
clone_size: few
j_call: TRBJ2-5
cdr3_length: 16

cdr3_aa: CASSEQGPSTEAFF
cdr3_nt: TGTGCCAGCAGTGAGCAGGGTCCCTCCACTGAAGCTTTCTTT
v_call: TRBV2
d_call: .
clone_size: .
j_call: TRBJ1-1
cdr3_length: 14

cdr3_aa: CASSLAGSSYEQYF
cdr3_nt: TGCGCCAGCAGCTTGGCCGGGAGCTCCTACGAGCAGTACTTC
v_call: TRBV5-1
d_call: .
clone_size: .
j_call: TRBJ2-7
cdr3_length: 14

cdr3_aa: CASSRNRTGGFYGYTF
cdr3_nt: TGTGCCAGCAGCCGCAACAGGACAGGGGGCTTCTATGGCTACACCTTC
v_call: TRBV7-8
d_call: TRBD1
clone_size: .
j_call: TRBJ1-2
cdr3_length: 16

cdr3_aa: CASSHLEGKGEAFF
cdr3_nt: TGTGCCAGCAGCCATCTAGAGGGTAAGGGTGAAGCTTTCTTT
v_call: TRBV6-5
d_call: .
clone_size: .
j_call: TRBJ1-1
cdr3_length: 14

cdr3_aa: CASRYDRDRVHGYTF
cdr3_nt: TGTGCCAGCAGATATGACCGGGACAGGGTCCATGGCTACACCTTC
v_call: TRBV2
d_call: TRBD1
clone_size: .
j_call: TRBJ1-2
cdr3_length: 15

cdr3_aa: CASSLTGLGGYTF
cdr3_nt: TGTGCCAGCAGTCTCACAGGGCTCGGAGGCTACACCTTC
v_call: TRBV12-3/TRBV12-4
d_call: .
clone_size: .
j_call: TRBJ1-2
cdr3_length: 13

cdr3_aa: CASSPAVLGGTEAFF
cdr3_nt: TGTGCCAGCAGCCCAGCTGTCCTAGGGGGCACTGAAGCTTTCTTT
v_call: TRBV9
d_call: .
clone_size: .
j_call: TRBJ1-1
cdr3_length: 15

cdr3_aa: CASSVELRGLSGNTIYF
cdr3_nt: TGTGCCAGCAGTGTAGAATTGCGGGGACTCTCTGGAAACACCATATATTTT
v_call: TRBV2
d_call: .
clone_size: .
j_call: TRBJ1-3
cdr3_length: 17

cdr3_aa: CASSETGTGLYGYTF
cdr3_nt: TGTGCCAGCAGTGAAACCGGGACAGGGCTCTATGGCTACACCTTC
v_call: TRBV6-1
d_call: TRBD1
clone_size: .
j_call: TRBJ1-2
cdr3_length: 15

cdr3_aa: CASSPGLAGGTGELFF
cdr3_nt: TGTGCCAGCAGCCCCGGTCTGGCGGGGGGAACCGGGGAGCTGTTTTTT
v_call: TRBV11-3
d_call: TRBD2
clone_size: few
j_call: TRBJ2-2
cdr3_length: 16

cdr3_aa: CASSKDLYGAGENTEAFF
cdr3_nt: TGTGCCAGTAGTAAAGACCTCTACGGGGCAGGGGAGAACACTGAAGCTTTCTTT
v_call: TRBV19
d_call: .
clone_size: .
j_call: TRBJ1-1
cdr3_length: 18

cdr3_aa: CASSQDWGRGSNYGYTF
cdr3_nt: TGTGCCAGCAGCCAAGATTGGGGGAGGGGATCTAACTATGGCTACACCTTC
v_call: TRBV4-2
d_call: .
clone_size: .
j_call: TRBJ1-2
cdr3_length: 17

cdr3_aa: CASSLTDPRGEQYF
cdr3_nt: TGTGCCAGCAGCTTAACCGACCCCCGAGGGGAGCAGTACTTC
v_call: TRBV7-9
d_call: .
clone_size: .
j_call: TRBJ2-7
cdr3_length: 14

cdr3_aa: CATSDLPGTGGGTGELFF
cdr3_nt: TGTGCCACCAGTGATTTGCCGGGGACAGGGGGCGGCACCGGGGAGCTGTTTTTT
v_call: TRBV24-1
d_call: TRBD1
clone_size: .
j_call: TRBJ2-2
cdr3_length: 18

cdr3_aa: CASSLSGLLQETQYF
cdr3_nt: TGTGCCAGCAGTTTATCCGGACTACTCCAAGAGACCCAGTACTTC
v_call: TRBV27
d_call: .
clone_size: .
j_call: TRBJ2-5
cdr3_length: 15

cdr3_aa: CAIQGTTDTQYF
cdr3_nt: TGTGCCATCCAGGGGACCACAGATACGCAGTATTTT
v_call: TRBV10-3
d_call: .
clone_size: once
j_call: TRBJ2-3
cdr3_length: 12

cdr3_aa: CASSEREKLFF
cdr3_nt: TGTGCCAGCAGTGAACGTGAAAAACTGTTTTTT
v_call: TRBV2
d_call: .
clone_size: few
j_call: TRBJ1-4
cdr3_length: 11

cdr3_aa: CASSDSTSGGDTQYF
cdr3_nt: TGTGCCAGCAGTGACTCGACTAGCGGGGGGGATACGCAGTATTTT
v_call: TRBV6-4
d_call: TRBD2
clone_size: many
j_call: TRBJ2-3
cdr3_length: 15

cdr3_aa: CSVKHPDRGDTQYF
cdr3_nt: TGCAGCGTAAAACACCCGGACAGGGGGGATACGCAGTATTTT
v_call: TRBV29-1
d_call: TRBD1
clone_size: .
j_call: TRBJ2-3
cdr3_length: 14

cdr3_aa: CASSPLSPEETQYF
cdr3_nt: TGCGCCAGCAGCCCTCTTTCCCCGGAGGAGACCCAGTACTTC
v_call: TRBV5-1
d_call: .
clone_size: .
j_call: TRBJ2-5
cdr3_length: 14

cdr3_aa: CASSTGQGEYGYTF
cdr3_nt: TGTGCCAGCAGCACGGGACAGGGGGAGTATGGCTACACCTTC
v_call: TRBV11-2
d_call: TRBD1
clone_size: .
j_call: TRBJ1-2
cdr3_length: 14

cdr3_aa: CASQMGGQGANIQYF
cdr3_nt: TGTGCCAGCCAAATGGGGGGACAGGGGGCGAACATTCAGTACTTC
v_call: TRBV19
d_call: TRBD1
clone_size: once
j_call: TRBJ2-4
cdr3_length: 15

cdr3_aa: CASSQWWPGTEAFF
cdr3_nt: TGCGCCAGCAGTCAATGGTGGCCGGGCACTGAAGCTTTCTTT
v_call: TRBV23-1
d_call: .
clone_size: .
j_call: TRBJ1-1
cdr3_length: 14

cdr3_aa: CASRTGHPYEQYF
cdr3_nt: TGTGCCAGCAGGACAGGCCATCCCTACGAGCAGTACTTC
v_call: TRBV6-5
d_call: .
clone_size: .
j_call: TRBJ2-7
cdr3_length: 13